The source of this TCR beta chain is a study of shared clonotypes between healthy human individuals (dated by TCRdb to the early 2020s). For the wider study: The cohort included three men and a couple of women between 18 and 49 years of age. To increase sequencing depth and limit assay-specific biases, TCR repertoire library preparation and sequencing were carried out by different laboratories using diverse techniques. To estimate repertoire size and how much clonotype sharing occurs between individuals, the study deeply sequenced the blood TCR repertoires of several healthy adults. Each donor's leukapheresis produced roughly between roughly 0.85 and 10 billion PBMCs. For each donor, CD4 naive and CD4 memory were each given three plates, CD8 naive was given two plates, and CD8 memory was given one plate. Study-wide conclusions, independent of this receptor: Compared with non-shared clonotypes, the clonotypes found in all four sorted-subset donors had higher generation probabilities. Rarefaction of sorted-subset datasets indicated incomplete sequencing despite the large sequencing depth. About 5% of naive CD4, 3.5% of naive CD8, about 2.4% of memory CD4, and approximately 0.39% of memory CD8 clonotypes were shared across a few donors. Naive subsets generally had larger estimated clonotype richness than memory subsets did. Based on pairwise subsampling, the degree of clonotype sharing among donors was expected to be affected by sequencing depth. Because the study included a small number of donors, the genetic and exposure-history diversity represented was limited. Sampling was limited to blood, and TCR repertoires in tissue likely differ from TCR repertoires in blood.

The donors were healthy, HIV-negative adults with no recently reported acute infections or vaccinations. All donors were Caucasian adults living in Nashville, Tennessee, USA. CD4+ T cells were enriched by magnetic negative selection; naive cells were then positively selected on CD45RA, and the negative fraction formed the memory subset. After blood collection by leukapheresis, PBMCs were isolated using Ficoll-Histopaque density gradient centrifugation and then cryopreserved in the vapor phase of liquid nitrogen. Analytical flow cytometry was used to check the purity and quantity of every magnetically sorted T cell population. Genomic DNA was isolated from every sorted fraction and measured by UV absorbance on a Nanodrop 2000c. Using the deep immunoSEQ assay, TCR CDR3 regions were amplified from genomic DNA by multiplex PCR. Extracted genomic DNA from each cell subset was spread evenly across all wells of several immunoSEQ 96-well plates, with each plate serving as a replicate. Each replicate PCR for sorted subsets received about 210 ng genomic DNA, equal to about 30,000 T cell genomes. Purified libraries were quantified with a Qubit 3.0 fluorometer, sized on a Bioanalyzer 2100, and re-quantified with the KAPA Library Quantification kit. Each immunoSEQ 96-well plate was sequenced on its own single-read 150-cycle Illumina NextSeq 550 flow cell. The study's processing was this. Because the immunoSEQ output held only junctional sequences and lacked quality scores, the filtering could not match the filtering applied to full-length reads. Sequences were annotated with PyIR, a Python wrapper for IgBLAST v1.9, using IMGT germline references to assign V/J genes and CDR3. Reads were removed for weak V/J assignments (E-value above 1e-6), missing CDR3, stop codons, out-of-frame junctions, or ambiguous translated residues. A V3J clonotype was defined by an identical inferred V gene, J gene, and CDR3 amino acid sequence. The percentage overlap between two repertoires was calculated by dividing the number of shared unique clonotypes by the size of the smaller repertoire. RTK rarefaction, the Chao1 estimator, and Recon v2.1 estimates of unobserved clonotypes were used to assess repertoire richness. Generation probabilities for all TCRbeta clonotypes obtained by the gDNA method from several donors were computed using OLGA. As stored in TCRdb, this immuneACCESS dataset retains in-frame rearrangements with V and J assigned. A fraction of the clones does not appear; measured against another copy, unresolved V genes explain less than half of the discrepancy, and the remainder lacks a known reason. From that table come the V and J calls and clone size; the DNA was used to work out D and trimming. The sample table contains 850,000 to 1,200,000 clones; only one count was recorded for around 76% of them. In total, the top ten clones hold about 1.4% of the sample.

As regards this clone: Its target antigen remains unknown. The sample holds no much larger clone one base away, and base qualities are not on file.

The CDR3 goes from the cysteine to the phenylalanine over 14 residues. This entry keeps only the CDR3 DNA: 42 bases, framed from base 1. According to the germline V gene, CDR1 reads SGHAT and CDR2 reads FQNNGV. V loses 5 bases of germline sequence and J loses 5 bases, and the interval between the two ends is 13 bases. Specimen: memory CD4+ T cells sorted from blood. The cell subset or site label corresponds to: CD45RA-negative fraction. This TCR derives from a man between 18 and 29 years old in good health. The rearranged chain carries TRBV11-2 and TRBJ2-1; tentative D gene TRBD2, with 7 bases matching. The nucleotide sequence is TGTGCCAGCAGCCCGTTGCGGGGGCACAATGAGCAGTTCTTC. This sequence encodes CASSPLRGHNEQFF. Beyond the CDR3, the reference TRBV11-2 and TRBJ2-1 genes provide the residues; the full variable domain reads: EAGVAQSPRYKIIEKRQSVAFWCNPISGHATLYWYQQILGQGPKLLIQFQNNGVVDDSQLPKDRFSAERLKGVDSTLKIQPAKLEDSAVYLCASSPLRGHNEQFFGPGTRLTVL.